Below, 20 T cell receptor beta chains from the same sample are listed, as sequenced in a study of T cell changes during pregnancy in multiple sclerosis (dated by TCRdb to 2018 to 2020). The library was produced with the immunoSEQ multiplex PCR assay. TCRdb's version of the immuneACCESS table is confined to in-frame rearrangements and falls short of the full clone set. An unresolved V gene accounts for under half of the shortfall where checked; the remainder is of unknown origin. Counted in this sample were 80,000 to 100,000 clones; about nine tenths of them appeared once. The ten largest account for around 0.8% of the sample. The specimen comprised peripheral blood, sampled in the second trimester of pregnancy. The receptors come from a female donor in good health, enrolled as a control in a pregnancy study.

This rearrangement joins TRBV28 to TRBJ1-2; 7 bases line up with TRBD1. The length of the CDR3 is 15 residues. J was trimmed by 0 bases and V by 3 bases; bases with no gene match: 4. Germline lookup yields CDR1 MDHEN and CDR2 SYDVKM. DNA of the CDR3: TGTGCCAGCAGTTTGACAGGGCGGGCTAACTATGGCTACACCTTC. Encoded protein: CASSLTGRANYGYTF.

The table lists this clone with a count of one. This chain uses TRBV6-6 with TRBJ1-1, with D perhaps TRBD1 (6 bases). CDR3 length: 12 amino acids. Trimming removed 0 bases from V and 11 bases from J, with 10 bases in between. Germline lookup yields CDR1 MNHNY and CDR2 SVGAGI (reference sequence). The CDR3 loop is CASSYSQGWAFF. Here the CDR3 DNA reads TGTGCCAGCAGTTACTCTCAGGGGTGGGCTTTCTTT.

J is TRBJ2-7 and V is TRBV6-1, with 14 bases lining up with TRBD2. V lost 8 bases and J lost 5; bases outside the gene matches: 2. The germline V gene encodes CDR1 MNHNS and CDR2 SASEGT. The CDR3 runs 13 residues. The DNA for the CDR3 is TGTGCCAGCGGGACTAGCGGGAGCCACGAGCAGTACTTC. Translated: CASGTSGSHEQYF.

This clone was detected once. The chain joins TRBV4-3 to TRBJ2-3; 12 nucleotides line up with TRBD2. V was pared by 0 bases and J by 5 bases, with 3 bases of the junction left unmatched. This CDR3 contains 16 residues. Germline assignment: CDR1 LGHNA and CDR2 YSLEER. The CDR3 loop reads CASSQESSGREDTQYF. In DNA form, the CDR3 reads TGCGCCAGCAGCCAAGAGTCTAGCGGGAGGGAAGATACGCAGTATTTT.

The V call is TRBV25-1, the J call TRBJ2-5, with TRBD1 matching 9 bases. From germline, CDR1 is MGHDK and CDR2 SYGVNS. This CDR3 comprises 15 residues. V trimming: 5 bases; J trimming: 4 bases; junction bases outside the gene matches: 8. The CDR3 region has the DNA TGTGCCAGCAGTTCAGTAGGACAGGGGACAGAGACCCAGTACTTC. Amino acid sequence: CASSSVGQGTETQYF. Together with reference TRBV25-1 and TRBJ2-5, the CDR3 gives the full variable domain: EADIYQTPRYLVIGTGKKITLECSQTMGHDKMYWYQQDPGMELHLIHYSYGVNSTEKGDLSSESTVSRIRTEHFPLTLESARPSHTSQYLCASSSVGQGTETQYFGPGTRLLVL.

The chain is built from TRBV27 and TRBJ1-1, with a weak D call TRBD1 (6 bases). The CDR3 spans 14 residues. Trimming removed 5 bases at V and 1 base at J, with 11 bases between. Germline values: CDR1 MNHEY, CDR2 SMNVEV (reference sequence). The CDR3 DNA follows: TGTGCCAGCAGTGCCCGGACAGCGAACACTGAAGCTTTCTTT. Amino acid sequence: CASSARTANTEAFF.

In nucleotides, the CDR3 is TGCGCCAGCAGCGAACAGGGATCAGATACGCAGTATTTT. This codes for CASSEQGSDTQYF. The chain couples TRBV5-1 to TRBJ2-3, with D possibly TRBD1 on 6 matching bases. Germline V gives CDR1 SGHRS, CDR2 YFSETQ. The CDR3 loop spans 13 amino acids. V was trimmed by 4 bases and J by 4 bases, leaving 10 bases between them. Based on the CDR3 plus reference TRBV5-1 and TRBJ2-3, the full variable domain is KAGVTQTPRYLIKTRGQQVTLSCSPISGHRSVSWYQQTPGQGLQFLFEYFSETQRNKGNFPGRFSGRQFSNSRSEMNVSTLELGDSALYLCASSEQGSDTQYFGPGTRLTVL.

The chain uses TRBV6-6 and TRBJ1-4; D ambiguous. The CDR3 spans 14 residues. V dropped 7 bases and J dropped 0 bases, with 9 bases sitting between them. Germline assignment: CDR1 MNHNY and CDR2 SVGAGI (reference sequence). The CDR3 nucleotides are TGTGCCAGCAATATAGGAGCAACTAATGAAAAACTGTTTTTT. It yields the protein CASNIGATNEKLFF.

The rearrangement links TRBV18 to TRBJ2-7; TRBD1 is a possible D gene (6 bases). CDR1 and CDR2 from the germline V gene are KGHSH and LQKENI. There are 14 residues in the CDR3. V was trimmed by 7 bases and J by 3 bases, leaving 16 bases between them. The CDR3 here is CASLPGGQNYEQYF. CDR3 nucleotides: TGTGCCAGCTTACCGGGCGGACAGAACTACGAGCAGTACTTC.

The chain couples TRBV5-1 to TRBJ2-7, with D possibly TRBD2 on 5 matching bases. V was pared by 0 bases and J by 2 bases, with 12 bases between. CDR3 length equals 15 residues. Germline CDR1 SGHRS, CDR2 YFSETQ. CDR3 nucleotide sequence: TGCGCCAGCAGCTTGGTTGCGGGTACCCCCTACGAGCAGTACTTC. Translating it yields CASSLVAGTPYEQYF. The full variable domain, rest sourced from reference TRBV5-1 and TRBJ2-7, is KAGVTQTPRYLIKTRGQQVTLSCSPISGHRSVSWYQQTPGQGLQFLFEYFSETQRNKGNFPGRFSGRQFSNSRSEMNVSTLELGDSALYLCASSLVAGTPYEQYFGPGTRLTVT.

The chain combines TRBV9 with TRBJ2-3, with 14 positions matching TRBD2. The V gene's germline CDR1 is SGDLS and CDR2 YYNGEE. The CDR3 runs 18 residues. Trimming at V came to 2 bases and at J to 0 bases, leaving 5 bases not matched to a gene. The CDR3 coding sequence is TGTGCCAGCAGCGTCGGGACTAGCGGGGGCCCTAGCACAGATACGCAGTATTTT. Its translation: CASSVGTSGGPSTDTQYF.

The rearrangement joins TRBV5-4 to TRBJ1-5; D ambiguous. Trimming took off 0 bases at V and 0 bases at J, with 4 bases between the two ends. Germline CDR1 and CDR2: SGHNT and YYREEE (reference sequence). The CDR3 loop spans 14 amino acids. The CDR3 loop is CASSLANSNQPQHF. CDR3 nucleotides: TGTGCCAGCAGCTTGGCCAATAGCAATCAGCCCCAGCATTTT. The whole variable domain, filled in from reference TRBV5-4 and TRBJ1-5, reads ETGVTQSPTHLIKTRGQQVTLRCSSQSGHNTVSWYQQALGQGPQFIFQYYREEENGRGNFPPRFSGLQFPNYSSELNVNALELDDSALYLCASSLANSNQPQHFGDGTRLSIL.

The rearrangement uses TRBV20-1 and TRBJ1-6, with D unclear. The CDR3 totals 11 residues. CDR1 and CDR2 (germline): DFQATT, SNEGSKA (reference sequence). V was shortened by 3 bases and J by 10 bases, with 7 bases between the two germline ends. CDR3 nucleotide sequence: TGCAGTGCTAGGGCCCGATCACCCCTCCACTTT. It yields the protein CSARARSPLHF.

The CDR3 DNA follows: TGTGCCAGCAGCCTATCAACTTCGAACACTGAAGCTTTCTTT. This gives the protein CASSLSTSNTEAFF. The chain joins TRBV4-2 to TRBJ1-1; D remains ambiguous. V was shortened by 4 bases and J by 1 base, with 10 bases between the two germline ends. The CDR3 length is 14 residues. Germline V lookup: CDR1 LGHNA, CDR2 YNFKEQ.

This chain connects TRBV18 to TRBJ1-4, with D possibly matching TRBD1 (6 bases). The length of the CDR3 is 16 residues. V dropped 3 bases and J dropped 2 bases, with 13 bases sitting between them. Germline V gives CDR1 KGHSH, CDR2 LQKENI. CDR3 protein: CASSPNRVRTNEKLFF. The CDR3 nucleotides are TGTGCCAGCTCACCGAACAGGGTTCGGACTAATGAAAAACTGTTTTTT.

The rearrangement joins TRBV14 to TRBJ1-1; TRBD1 agrees at 8 bases. The CDR3 is 15 residues long. Germline assignment: CDR1 SGHDN and CDR2 FVKESK. The J segment lost 11 bases and the V segment lost 0 bases, leaving 11 bases of the junction unmatched. The CDR3, as DNA: TGTGCCAGCAGCCAAGACGCCGGGACAGGAGTTTTCGCTTTCTTT. Translation: CASSQDAGTGVFAFF.

This chain connects TRBV4-1 to TRBJ2-7; D remains ambiguous. V lost 4 bases, J lost 0 bases, and 13 bases lay in between. Germline CDR1 is MGHRA and CDR2 is YSYEKL. The CDR3 covers 15 residues. CDR3: CASSLKAVSSYEQYF. Written as DNA, the CDR3 is TGCGCCAGCAGCCTCAAAGCCGTGAGCTCCTACGAGCAGTACTTC.

The rearrangement uses TRBV2 and TRBJ1-3; D possibly corresponds to TRBD1 (6 bases). Germline CDR1 SNHLY, CDR2 FYNNEI. The CDR3 loop spans 14 amino acids. V lost 4 bases to trimming and J lost 2 bases, with 9 bases between them. Written as DNA, the CDR3 is TGTGCCAGCAGTGGGGGGGGGCCTGGAAACACCATATATTTT. Encoded protein: CASSGGGPGNTIYF.

The chain combines TRBV9 with TRBJ2-6, with D uncertain. This CDR3 contains 15 residues. V gave up 0 bases and J gave up 2 bases, with 6 bases separating them. CDR1 and CDR2 (germline): SGDLS, YYNGEE. This chain's CDR3 is CASSVERTGANVLTF. In DNA form, the CDR3 reads TGTGCCAGCAGCGTAGAGCGTACTGGGGCCAACGTCCTGACTTTC.

The genes are TRBV7-2 and TRBJ2-7; 8 nucleotides agree with TRBD2. The germline gives CDR1 SGHTA, CDR2 FQGNSA. The CDR3 is 17 residues long. Losses at the gene ends were 1 base for V and 1 base for J; bases not matched to a gene: 9. The CDR3 DNA reads as TGTGCCAGCAGCTTAGATTCTTCTAGCGGGTCATCCTACGAGCAGTACTTC. Amino acids: CASSLDSSSGSSYEQYF. Together with reference TRBV7-2 and TRBJ2-7, the CDR3 gives the full variable domain: GAGVSQSPSNKVTEKGKDVELRCDPISGHTALYWYRQSLGQGLEFLIYFQGNSAPDKSGLPSDRFSAERTGGSVSTLTIQRTQQEDSAVYLCASSLDSSSGSSYEQYFGPGTRLTVT.